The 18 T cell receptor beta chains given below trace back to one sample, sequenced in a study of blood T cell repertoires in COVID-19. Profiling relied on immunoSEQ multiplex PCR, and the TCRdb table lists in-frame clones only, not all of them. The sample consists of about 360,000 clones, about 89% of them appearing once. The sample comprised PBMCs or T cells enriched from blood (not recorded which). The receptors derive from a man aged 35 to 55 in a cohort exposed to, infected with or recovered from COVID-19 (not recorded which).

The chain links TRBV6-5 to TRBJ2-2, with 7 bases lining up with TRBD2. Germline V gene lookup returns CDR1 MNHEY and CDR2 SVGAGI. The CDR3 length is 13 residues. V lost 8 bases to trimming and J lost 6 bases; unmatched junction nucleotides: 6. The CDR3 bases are TGTGCCAGCCGAACGGGGGGTTCCGGGGAGCTGTTTTTT. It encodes CASRTGGSGELFF.

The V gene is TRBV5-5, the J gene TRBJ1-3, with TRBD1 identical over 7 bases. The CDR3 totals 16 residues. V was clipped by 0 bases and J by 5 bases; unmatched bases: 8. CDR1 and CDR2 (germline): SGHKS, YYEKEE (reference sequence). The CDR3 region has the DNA TGTGCCAGCAGCTTGGTCACAGGGGAAAGGAGAAACACCATATATTTT. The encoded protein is CASSLVTGERRNTIYF.

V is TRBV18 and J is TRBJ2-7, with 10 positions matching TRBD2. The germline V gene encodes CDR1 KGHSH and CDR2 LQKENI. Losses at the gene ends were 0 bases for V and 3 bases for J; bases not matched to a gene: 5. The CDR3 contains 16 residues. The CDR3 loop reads CASSPPSGRIHYEQYF. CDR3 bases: TGTGCCAGCTCACCACCTAGCGGGAGGATTCACTACGAGCAGTACTTC.

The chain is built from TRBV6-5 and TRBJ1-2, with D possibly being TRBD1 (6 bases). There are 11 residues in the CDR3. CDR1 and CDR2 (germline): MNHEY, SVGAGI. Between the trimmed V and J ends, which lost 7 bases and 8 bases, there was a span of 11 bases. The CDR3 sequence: CASNRDLGYTF. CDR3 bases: TGTGCCAGCAACAGGGACCTCGGCTACACCTTC.

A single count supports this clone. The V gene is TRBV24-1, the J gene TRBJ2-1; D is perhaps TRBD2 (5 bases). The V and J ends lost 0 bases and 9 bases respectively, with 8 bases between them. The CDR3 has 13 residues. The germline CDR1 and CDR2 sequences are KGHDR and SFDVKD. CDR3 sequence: CATSDLRAGEQFF. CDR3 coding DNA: TGTGCCACCAGTGATTTGCGGGCGGGTGAGCAGTTCTTC.

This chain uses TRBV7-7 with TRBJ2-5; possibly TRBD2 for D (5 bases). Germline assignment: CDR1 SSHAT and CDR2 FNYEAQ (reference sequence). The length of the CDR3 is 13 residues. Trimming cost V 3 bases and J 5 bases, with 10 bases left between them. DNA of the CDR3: TGTGCCAGCAGCTTCGGGGTAGGGGAGACCCAGTACTTC. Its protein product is CASSFGVGETQYF.

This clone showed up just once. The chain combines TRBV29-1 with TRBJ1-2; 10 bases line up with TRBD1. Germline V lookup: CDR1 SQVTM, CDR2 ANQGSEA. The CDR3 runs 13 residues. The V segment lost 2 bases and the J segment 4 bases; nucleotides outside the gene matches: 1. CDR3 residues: CSVERDRGYGYTF. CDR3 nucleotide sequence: TGCAGCGTTGAAAGGGACAGGGGCTATGGCTACACCTTC.

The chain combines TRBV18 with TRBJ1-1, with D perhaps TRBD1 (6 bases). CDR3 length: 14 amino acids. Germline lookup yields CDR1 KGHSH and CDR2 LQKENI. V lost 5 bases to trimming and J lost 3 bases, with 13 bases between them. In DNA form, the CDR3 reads TGTGCCAGCTCATGGGCAGGGGTGGACACTGAAGCTTTCTTT. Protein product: CASSWAGVDTEAFF.

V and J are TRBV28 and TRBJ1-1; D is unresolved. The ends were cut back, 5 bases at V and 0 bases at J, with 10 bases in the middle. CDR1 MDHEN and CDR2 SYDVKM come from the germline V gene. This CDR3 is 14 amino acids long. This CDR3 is CASSLSNMNTEAFF. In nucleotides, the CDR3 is TGTGCCAGCAGTCTCTCAAACATGAACACTGAAGCTTTCTTT.

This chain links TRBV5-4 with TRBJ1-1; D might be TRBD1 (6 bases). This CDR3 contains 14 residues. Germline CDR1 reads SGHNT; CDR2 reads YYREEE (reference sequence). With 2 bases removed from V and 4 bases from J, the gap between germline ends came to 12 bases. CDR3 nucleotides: TGTGCCAGCAGCTTCGGGGGGCAGAGCACTGAAGCTTTCTTT. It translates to CASSFGGQSTEAFF. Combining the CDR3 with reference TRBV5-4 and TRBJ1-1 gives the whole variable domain ETGVTQSPTHLIKTRGQQVTLRCSSQSGHNTVSWYQQALGQGPQFIFQYYREEENGRGNFPPRFSGLQFPNYSSELNVNALELDDSALYLCASSFGGQSTEAFFGQGTRLTVV.

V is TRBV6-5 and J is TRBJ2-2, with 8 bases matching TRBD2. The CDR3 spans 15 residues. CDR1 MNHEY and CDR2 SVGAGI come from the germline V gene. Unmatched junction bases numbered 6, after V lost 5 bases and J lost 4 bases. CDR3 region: CASSRPGTSTGELFF. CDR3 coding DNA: TGTGCCAGCAGTCGACCGGGGACTAGCACCGGGGAGCTGTTTTTT.

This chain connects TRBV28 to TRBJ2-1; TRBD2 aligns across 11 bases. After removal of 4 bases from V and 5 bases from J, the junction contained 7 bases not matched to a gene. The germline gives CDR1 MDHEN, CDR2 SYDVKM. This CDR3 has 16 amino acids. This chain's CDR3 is CASSSPSGGLDNEQFF. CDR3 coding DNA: TGTGCCAGCAGTTCCCCTAGCGGGGGGCTCGACAATGAGCAGTTCTTC.

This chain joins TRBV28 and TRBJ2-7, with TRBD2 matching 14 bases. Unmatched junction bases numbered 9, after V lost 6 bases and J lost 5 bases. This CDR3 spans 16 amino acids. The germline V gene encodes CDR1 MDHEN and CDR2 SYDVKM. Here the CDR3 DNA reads TGTGCCAGCAGGTCCGGGACTAGCGGGAGTAGAAACGAGCAGTACTTC. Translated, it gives CASRSGTSGSRNEQYF.

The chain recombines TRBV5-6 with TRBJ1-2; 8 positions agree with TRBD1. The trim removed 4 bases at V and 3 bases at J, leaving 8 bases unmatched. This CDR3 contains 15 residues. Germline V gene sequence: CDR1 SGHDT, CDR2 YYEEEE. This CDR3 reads CASSKTGDFDYGYTF. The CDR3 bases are TGTGCCAGCAGCAAGACAGGGGATTTTGACTATGGCTACACCTTC.

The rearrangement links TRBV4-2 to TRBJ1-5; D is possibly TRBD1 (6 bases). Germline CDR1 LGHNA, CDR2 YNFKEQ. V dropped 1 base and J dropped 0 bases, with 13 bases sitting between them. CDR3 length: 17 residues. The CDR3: CASSQAPRDISNQPQHF. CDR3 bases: TGTGCCAGCAGCCAAGCGCCTCGGGACATTAGCAATCAGCCCCAGCATTTT.

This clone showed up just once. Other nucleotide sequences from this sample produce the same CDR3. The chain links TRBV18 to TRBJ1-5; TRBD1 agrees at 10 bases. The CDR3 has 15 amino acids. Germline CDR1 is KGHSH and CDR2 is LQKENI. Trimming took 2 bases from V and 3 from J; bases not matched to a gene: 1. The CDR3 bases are TGTGCCAGCTCACCAGGGACAGGGGCCAATCAGCCCCAGCATTTT. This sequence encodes CASSPGTGANQPQHF.

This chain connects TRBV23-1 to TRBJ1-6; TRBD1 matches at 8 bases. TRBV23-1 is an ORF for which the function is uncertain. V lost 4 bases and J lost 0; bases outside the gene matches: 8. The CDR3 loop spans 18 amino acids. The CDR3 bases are TGCGCCAGCAGTCCCGGACAGGGAGGGTGCTCCTATAATTCACCCCTCCACTTT. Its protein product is CASSPGQGGCSYNSPLHF.

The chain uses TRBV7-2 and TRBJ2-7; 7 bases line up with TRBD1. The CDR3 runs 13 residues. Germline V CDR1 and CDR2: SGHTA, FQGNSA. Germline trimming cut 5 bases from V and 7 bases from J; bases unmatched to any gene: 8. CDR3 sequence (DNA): TGTGCCAGCAGCCTCCGACAGGGTCGGGAGCAGTACTTC. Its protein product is CASSLRQGREQYF.